This TCR beta chain was sequenced during a study of blood T cell repertoires in COVID-19. The overall study: Whether acute or convalescent, the COVID-19 samples came from the United States, Italy and Spain.

Clones were sequenced by immunoSEQ multiplex PCR, and TCRdb holds only the in-frame ones, with some missing. Seen here are about 140,000 clones, roughly 80% observed once, and the top ten hold 3% to 4.5%. There are 16 residues in the CDR3. J lost 3 bases, V lost 4 bases, and 7 bases had no gene match. Germline lookup yields CDR1 MNHEY and CDR2 SVGEGT. The sequence was obtained from a man between 65 and 85 years old who had recovered from COVID-19. Sequencing was carried out using peripheral blood. V and J are TRBV6-2 or TRBV6-3 and TRBJ2-3; 10 bases align to TRBD2. CDR3 in DNA: TGTGCCAGCAGTTCGCTAGCGGGAGTTGGGACAGATACGCAGTATTTT. This sequence encodes CASSSLAGVGTDTQYF.